These 14 T cell receptor beta chains originate from one sample sequenced in a study of early T cells in non-severe SARS-CoV-2 infection. MiXCR was run by TCRdb on the 5' RACE reads, yielding one entry per CDR3 protein. The data hold 60,000 or so distinct CDR3 sequences, with over 9.5% observed a single time. Sequenced sample: whole blood. Every receptor here comes from an adult who was a healthcare worker with PCR-confirmed SARS-CoV-2 infection or an uninfected control (not recorded which).

The sample holds a few counts of this clonotype. The V gene is TRBV27, the J gene TRBJ2-5; 7 nucleotides align to TRBD2. CDR1 MNHEY and CDR2 SMNVEV come from the germline V gene (reference sequence). J gave up 3 bases and V 5 bases, and 9 bases lay outside the gene matches. This CDR3 has 15 amino acids. The CDR3, as DNA: TGTGCCAGCAGTCTTAGAGGGAGGGCTGAAGAGACCCAGTACTTC. Translating it yields CASSLRGRAEETQYF.

This clonotype has more than one count but fewer than ten. The gene calls are TRBV20-1 and TRBJ2-1; the match to TRBD2 covers 7 bases. With 6 bases clipped from V and 5 bases from J, the junction kept 19 bases outside the gene matches. CDR1 and CDR2 (germline): DFQATT, SNEGSKA (reference sequence). This CDR3 comprises 17 residues. CDR3 in amino acids: CSATPVAATSGDNEQFF. The CDR3 nucleotides read TGCAGTGCCACGCCGGTGGCGGCCACGAGCGGGGACAATGAGCAGTTCTTC.

The chain uses TRBV6-6 and TRBJ2-7, with 8 bases aligning to TRBD2. From germline, CDR1 is MNHNY and CDR2 SVGAGI (reference sequence). The trim removed 2 bases at V and 6 bases at J, leaving 6 bases unmatched. The CDR3 is made up of 14 amino acids. In DNA, the CDR3 is TGTGCCAGCAGTTACAAAGCGGGAGATAGCGAGCAGTACTTC. It translates to CASSYKAGDSEQYF.

This rearrangement joins TRBV7-2 to TRBJ2-2; 7 nucleotides agree with TRBD1. With 1 base clipped from V and 0 bases from J, the junction kept 2 bases outside the gene matches. There are 16 residues in the CDR3. The V gene's germline CDR1 is SGHTA and CDR2 FQGNSA. CDR3 DNA: TGTGCCAGCAGCTTAGTAGGGACAGCGAACACCGGGGAGCTGTTTTTT. Translating it yields CASSLVGTANTGELFF.

V and J are TRBV30 and TRBJ2-3, with 7 nucleotides matching TRBD1. V gave up 3 bases and J gave up 4 bases; unmatched junction bases: 13. The CDR3 is made up of 16 amino acids. Germline V lookup: CDR1 GTSNPN, CDR2 SVGIG (reference sequence). The CDR3 loop is CAWSPRQGSLADTQYF. The CDR3 DNA is TGTGCCTGGAGCCCACGACAGGGAAGCCTGGCAGATACGCAGTATTTT.

The chain recombines TRBV20-1 with TRBJ2-3; D call uncertain. Germline values: CDR1 DFQATT, CDR2 SNEGSKA (reference sequence). The CDR3 extends over 13 amino acids. The V and J ends lost 5 bases and 0 bases respectively, with 9 bases between them. CDR3 protein: CSAAIWSTDTQYF. For the CDR3, the DNA is TGCAGTGCTGCGATTTGGAGCACAGATACGCAGTATTTT.

In this sample, this clonotype turned up many times. CDR3 loop: CASSSAGTGGGYTF. The CDR3 nucleotides read TGTGCCAGCAGCTCCGCCGGGACAGGGGGTGGCTACACCTTC. This chain uses TRBV7-9 with TRBJ1-2, with 11 bases aligning to TRBD1. Germline values: CDR1 SEHNR, CDR2 FQNEAQ (reference sequence). Trimming removed 4 bases from V and 7 bases from J; junction bases left unmatched: 5. The length of the CDR3 is 14 residues.

This clonotype has ten or more counts. In DNA, the CDR3 is TGTGCCAGCAGTTTAGCGGGAGTGGAGACCCAGTACTTC. It translates to CASSLAGVETQYF. The V gene is TRBV12-3 or TRBV12-4, the J gene TRBJ2-5, with D tentatively TRBD2 (5 bases). Trimming took off 0 bases at V and 5 bases at J, with 7 bases between the two ends. CDR3 length: 13 residues.

The CDR3 loop reads CASSQGTATEAFF. CDR3 nucleotide sequence: TGTGCCAGCAGCCAAGGGACAGCCACTGAAGCTTTCTTT. This rearrangement joins TRBV3-1 to TRBJ1-1, with a weak D call TRBD1 (6 bases). The V end lost 1 base, the J end lost 4 bases, and 7 bases lay between the germline ends. Germline assignment: CDR1 LGHDT and CDR2 YNNKEL (reference sequence). There are 13 residues in the CDR3.

This clonotype appeared many times. This chain connects TRBV20-1 to TRBJ2-1; 7 positions match TRBD1. Germline CDR1 is DFQATT and CDR2 is SNEGSKA (reference sequence). The CDR3 is 14 amino acids. V lost 6 bases to trimming and J lost 0 bases; unmatched junction nucleotides: 5. The CDR3 coding sequence is TGCAGTGCCACAGGGGAAAGCTCCTACAATGAGCAGTTCTTC. This translates into CSATGESSYNEQFF.

By share of the sample, this clonotype is medium-sized. The chain is built from TRBV7-9 and TRBJ2-5; 9 bases fit TRBD1. The V gene end was trimmed by 4 bases and the J gene end by 7 bases; junction bases not matched to a gene: 4. From germline, CDR1 is SEHNR and CDR2 FQNEAQ (reference sequence). This CDR3 has 13 amino acids. This CDR3 is CASSSRQGGTQYF. CDR3 sequence (DNA): TGTGCCAGCAGCTCCCGACAGGGGGGGACCCAGTACTTC.

The V and J genes are TRBV9 and TRBJ2-2; D perhaps matches TRBD1 (6 bases). V was clipped by 2 bases and J by 0 bases, with 8 bases between them. In germline, CDR1 is SGDLS, CDR2 YYNGEE. This CDR3 region has 15 residues. As DNA, the CDR3 is TGTGCCAGCAGCGTCCAGGGGACGAACACCGGGGAGCTGTTTTTT. This encodes CASSVQGTNTGELFF.

Remarks on this clonotype: Compared with germline, one end of the junction differs, possibly owing to a read error. The chain combines TRBV4-2 with TRBJ1-5; D uncertain. This CDR3 is built from 15 residues. Germline V CDR1 and CDR2: LGHNA, YNFKEQ. In DNA, the CDR3 is TGTGCCAGCAGCCAAGTAGGTGGGAGCAGTCAGCCCCAGCATTTT. This codes for CASSQVGGSSQPQHF.

Comments on this clonotype: This may arise from a read error, as a much more abundant clone is one base away. V gene TRBV7-3 combines with J gene TRBJ2-5, with 8 bases that match TRBD2. CDR1 SGHTA and CDR2 FQGTGA come from the germline V gene. The CDR3 sequence is 14 residues long. The CDR3 nucleotides read TGTGCCAGCAGTCCGGGGGGGAACCATGAGACCCAGTACTTC. Its protein product is CASSPGGNHETQYF.